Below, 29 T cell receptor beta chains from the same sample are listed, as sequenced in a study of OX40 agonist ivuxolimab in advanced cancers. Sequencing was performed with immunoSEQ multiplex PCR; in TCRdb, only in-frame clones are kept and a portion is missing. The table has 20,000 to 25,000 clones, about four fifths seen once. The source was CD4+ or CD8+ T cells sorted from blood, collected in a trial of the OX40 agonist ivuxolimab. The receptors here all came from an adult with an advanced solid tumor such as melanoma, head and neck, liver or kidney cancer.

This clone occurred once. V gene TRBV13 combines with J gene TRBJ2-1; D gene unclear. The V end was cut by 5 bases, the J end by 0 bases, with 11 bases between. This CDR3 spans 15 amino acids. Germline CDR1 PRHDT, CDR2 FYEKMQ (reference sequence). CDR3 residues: CASSPRASSYNEQFF. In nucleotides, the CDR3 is TGTGCCAGCAGCCCCCGGGCGAGCTCCTACAATGAGCAGTTCTTC.

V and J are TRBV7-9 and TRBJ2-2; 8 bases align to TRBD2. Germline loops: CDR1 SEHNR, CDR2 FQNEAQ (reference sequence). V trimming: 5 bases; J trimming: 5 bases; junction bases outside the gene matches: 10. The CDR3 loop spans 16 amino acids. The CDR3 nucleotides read TGTGCCAGCAGCACTGCTGGAGCGGGAGTAACCGGGGAGCTGTTTTTT. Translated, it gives CASSTAGAGVTGELFF.

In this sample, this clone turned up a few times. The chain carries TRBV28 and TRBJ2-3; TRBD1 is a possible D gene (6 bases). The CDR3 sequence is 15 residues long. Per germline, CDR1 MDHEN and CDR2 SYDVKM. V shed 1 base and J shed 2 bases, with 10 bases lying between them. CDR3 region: CASSLLGQTTDTQYF. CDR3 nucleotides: TGTGCCAGCAGTTTATTGGGACAAACCACAGATACGCAGTATTTT.

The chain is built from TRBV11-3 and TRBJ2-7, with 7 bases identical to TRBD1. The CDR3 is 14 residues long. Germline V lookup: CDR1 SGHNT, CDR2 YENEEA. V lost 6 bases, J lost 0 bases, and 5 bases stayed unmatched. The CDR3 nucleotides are TGTGCCAGCAGACGGACAGGAAGCTCCTACGAGCAGTACTTC. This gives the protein CASRRTGSSYEQYF. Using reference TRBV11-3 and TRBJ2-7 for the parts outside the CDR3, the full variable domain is EAGVVQSPRYKIIEKKQPVAFWCNPISGHNTLYWYLQNLGQGPELLIRYENEEAVDDSQLPKDRFSAERLKGVDSTLKIQPAELGDSAVYLCASRRTGSSYEQYFGPGTRLTVT.

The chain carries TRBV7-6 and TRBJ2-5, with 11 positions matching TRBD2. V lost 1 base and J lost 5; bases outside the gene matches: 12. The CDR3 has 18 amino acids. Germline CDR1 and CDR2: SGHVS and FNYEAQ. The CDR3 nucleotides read TGTGCCAGCAGCTTAGGGGCCTATAGCGGGAGGGCCCGGGAGACCCAGTACTTC. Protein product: CASSLGAYSGRARETQYF.

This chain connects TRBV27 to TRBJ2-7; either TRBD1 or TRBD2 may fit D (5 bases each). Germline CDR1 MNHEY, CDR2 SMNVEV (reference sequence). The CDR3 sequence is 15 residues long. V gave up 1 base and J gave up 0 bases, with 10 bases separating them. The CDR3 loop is CASSLYGGTSYEQYF. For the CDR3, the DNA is TGTGCCAGCAGTTTATATGGGGGAACCTCCTACGAGCAGTACTTC.

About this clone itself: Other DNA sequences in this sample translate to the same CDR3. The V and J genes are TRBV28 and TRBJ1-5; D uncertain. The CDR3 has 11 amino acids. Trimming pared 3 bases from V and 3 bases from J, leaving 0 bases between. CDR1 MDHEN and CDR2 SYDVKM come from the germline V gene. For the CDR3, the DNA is TGTGCCAGCAGTTTCAATCAGCCCCAGCATTTT. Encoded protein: CASSFNQPQHF.

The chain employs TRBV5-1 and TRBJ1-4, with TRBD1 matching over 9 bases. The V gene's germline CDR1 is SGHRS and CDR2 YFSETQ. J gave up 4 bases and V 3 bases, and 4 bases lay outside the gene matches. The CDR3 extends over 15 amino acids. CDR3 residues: CASSWGTGHNEKLFF. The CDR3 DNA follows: TGCGCCAGCAGCTGGGGGACAGGGCATAATGAAAAACTGTTTTTT. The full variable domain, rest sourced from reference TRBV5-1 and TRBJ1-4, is KAGVTQTPRYLIKTRGQQVTLSCSPISGHRSVSWYQQTPGQGLQFLFEYFSETQRNKGNFPGRFSGRQFSNSRSEMNVSTLELGDSALYLCASSWGTGHNEKLFFGSGTQLSVL.

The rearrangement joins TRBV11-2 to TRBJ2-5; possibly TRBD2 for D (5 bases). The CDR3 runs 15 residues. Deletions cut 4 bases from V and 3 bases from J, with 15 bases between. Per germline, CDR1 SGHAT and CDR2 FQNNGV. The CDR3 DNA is TGTGCCAGCAGCTACGTAGCCGGGGTAAAAGAGACCCAGTACTTC. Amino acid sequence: CASSYVAGVKETQYF.

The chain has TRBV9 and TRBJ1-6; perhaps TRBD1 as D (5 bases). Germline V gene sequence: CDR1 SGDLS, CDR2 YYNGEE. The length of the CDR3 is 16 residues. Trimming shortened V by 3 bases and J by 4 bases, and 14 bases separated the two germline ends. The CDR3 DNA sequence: TGTGCCAGCAGCGCGGGTGCGACAGATTATAATTCACCCCTCCACTTT. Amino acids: CASSAGATDYNSPLHF.

The CDR3 DNA reads TGTGCCAGCAGTGAACCGGGGCCCTATGGCTACACCTTC. As protein: CASSEPGPYGYTF. This chain joins TRBV6-5 and TRBJ1-2, with a tentative D call TRBD1 (5 bases). The CDR3 length is 13 residues. Germline-derived CDR1 and CDR2 are MNHEY and SVGAGI. V was clipped by 5 bases and J by 4 bases, with 11 bases between them.

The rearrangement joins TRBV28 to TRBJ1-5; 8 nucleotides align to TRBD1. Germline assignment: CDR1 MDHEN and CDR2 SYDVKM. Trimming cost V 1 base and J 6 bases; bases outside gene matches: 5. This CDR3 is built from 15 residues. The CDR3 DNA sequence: TGTGCCAGCAGTTTATCAGGGGGCGGCGGTCAGCCCCAGCATTTT. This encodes CASSLSGGGGQPQHF.

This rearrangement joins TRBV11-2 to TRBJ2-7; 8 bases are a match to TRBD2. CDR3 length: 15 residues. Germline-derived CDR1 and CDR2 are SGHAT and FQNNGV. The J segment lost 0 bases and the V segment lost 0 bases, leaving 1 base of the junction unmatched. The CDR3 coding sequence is TGTGCCAGCAGCTTAGAGGCGGGAGGCTCCTACGAGCAGTACTTC. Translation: CASSLEAGGSYEQYF. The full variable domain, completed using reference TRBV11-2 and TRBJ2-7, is EAGVAQSPRYKIIEKRQSVAFWCNPISGHATLYWYQQILGQGPKLLIQFQNNGVVDDSQLPKDRFSAERLKGVDSTLKIQPAKLEDSAVYLCASSLEAGGSYEQYFGPGTRLTVT.

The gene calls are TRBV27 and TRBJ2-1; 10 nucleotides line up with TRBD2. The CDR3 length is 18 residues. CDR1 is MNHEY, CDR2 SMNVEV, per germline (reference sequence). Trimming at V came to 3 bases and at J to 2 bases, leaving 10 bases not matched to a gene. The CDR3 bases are TGTGCCAGCAGTTTCCGGCCCCTACTAGCGGGAACCTACAATGAGCAGTTCTTC. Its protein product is CASSFRPLLAGTYNEQFF.

CDR3 in DNA: TGTGCCAGCAGCCCAGCCGGTAGAGGGACTATCAAAAACATTCAGTACTTC. Translated: CASSPAGRGTIKNIQYF. The chain couples TRBV5-8 to TRBJ2-4; TRBD2 matches at 7 bases. From germline, CDR1 is SGHTS and CDR2 YDEGEE. The length of the CDR3 is 17 residues. Trimming at V came to 4 bases and at J to 3 bases, leaving 13 bases not matched to a gene.

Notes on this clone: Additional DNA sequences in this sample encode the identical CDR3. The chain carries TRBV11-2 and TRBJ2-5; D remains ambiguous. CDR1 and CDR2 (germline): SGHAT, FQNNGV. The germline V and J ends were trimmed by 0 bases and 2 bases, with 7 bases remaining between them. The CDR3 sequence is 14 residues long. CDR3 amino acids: CASSLEATQETQYF. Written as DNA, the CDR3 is TGTGCCAGCAGCTTAGAGGCCACACAAGAGACCCAGTACTTC.

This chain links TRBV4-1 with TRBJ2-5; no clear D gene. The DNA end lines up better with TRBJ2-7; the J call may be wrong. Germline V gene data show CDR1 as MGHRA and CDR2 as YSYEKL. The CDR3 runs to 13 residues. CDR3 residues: CASSQDSPYEQYF. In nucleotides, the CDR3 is TGCGCCAGCAGCCAAGATAGTCCGTACGAGCAGTACTTC.

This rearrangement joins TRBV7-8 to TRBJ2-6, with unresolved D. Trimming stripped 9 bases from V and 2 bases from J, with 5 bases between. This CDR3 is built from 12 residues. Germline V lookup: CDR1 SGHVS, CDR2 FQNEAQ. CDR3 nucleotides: TGTGCCAGTAGGGCTGGGGCCAACGTCCTGACTTTC. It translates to CASRAGANVLTF. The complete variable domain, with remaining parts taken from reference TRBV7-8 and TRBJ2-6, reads GAGVSQSPRYKVAKRGQDVALRCDPISGHVSLFWYQQALGQGPEFLTYFQNEAQLDKSGLPSDRFFAERPEGSVSTLKIQRTQQEDSAVYLCASRAGANVLTFGAGSRLTVL.

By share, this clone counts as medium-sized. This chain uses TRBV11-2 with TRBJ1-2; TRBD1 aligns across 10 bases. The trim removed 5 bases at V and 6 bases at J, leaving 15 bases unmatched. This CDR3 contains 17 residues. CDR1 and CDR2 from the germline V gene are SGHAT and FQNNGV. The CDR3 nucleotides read TGTGCCAGCAGCCTCGAGGGGACAGGGGTGCCTCGGGATGGCTACACCTTC. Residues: CASSLEGTGVPRDGYTF.

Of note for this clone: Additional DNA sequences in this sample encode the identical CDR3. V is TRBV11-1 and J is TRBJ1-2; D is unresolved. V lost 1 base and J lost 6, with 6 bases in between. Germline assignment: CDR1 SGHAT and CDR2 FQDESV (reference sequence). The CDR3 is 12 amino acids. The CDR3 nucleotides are TGTGCCAGCAGCTTAGGCTCTCATGGCTACACCTTC. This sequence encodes CASSLGSHGYTF.

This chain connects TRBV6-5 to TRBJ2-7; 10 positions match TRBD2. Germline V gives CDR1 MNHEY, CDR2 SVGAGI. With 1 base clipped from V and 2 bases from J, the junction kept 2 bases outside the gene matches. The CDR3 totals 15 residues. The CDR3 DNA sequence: TGTGCCAGCAGTTACTTAAGCGGGAGGGCCTACGAGCAGTACTTC. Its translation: CASSYLSGRAYEQYF.

The CDR3 sequence is CASSQGHLNTEAFF. The CDR3 bases are TGTGCCAGCAGCCAGGGACACCTGAACACTGAAGCTTTCTTT. The chain combines TRBV4-2 with TRBJ1-1; weak D call: TRBD1 (6 bases). V was cut by 3 bases and J by 0 bases, with 8 bases left in between. The CDR3 has 14 amino acids. CDR1 LGHNA and CDR2 YNFKEQ come from the germline V gene.

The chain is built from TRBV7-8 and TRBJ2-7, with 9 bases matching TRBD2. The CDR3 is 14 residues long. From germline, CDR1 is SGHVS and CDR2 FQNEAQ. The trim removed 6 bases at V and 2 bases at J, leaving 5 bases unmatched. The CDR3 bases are TGTGCCAGCAGTTCCCTAGCGGGACCCTACGAGCAGTACTTC. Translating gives CASSSLAGPYEQYF.

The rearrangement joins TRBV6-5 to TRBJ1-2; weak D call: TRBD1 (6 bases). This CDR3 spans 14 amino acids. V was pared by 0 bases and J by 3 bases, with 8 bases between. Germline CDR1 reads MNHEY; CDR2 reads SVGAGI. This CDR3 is CASSYSAGDYGYTF. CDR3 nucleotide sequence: TGTGCCAGCAGTTACTCCGCAGGGGACTATGGCTACACCTTC.

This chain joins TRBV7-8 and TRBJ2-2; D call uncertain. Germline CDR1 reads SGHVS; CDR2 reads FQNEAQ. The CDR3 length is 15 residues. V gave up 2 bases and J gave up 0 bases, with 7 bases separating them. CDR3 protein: CASSLPRSNTGELFF. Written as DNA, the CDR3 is TGTGCCAGCAGCTTACCCAGGTCGAACACCGGGGAGCTGTTTTTT.

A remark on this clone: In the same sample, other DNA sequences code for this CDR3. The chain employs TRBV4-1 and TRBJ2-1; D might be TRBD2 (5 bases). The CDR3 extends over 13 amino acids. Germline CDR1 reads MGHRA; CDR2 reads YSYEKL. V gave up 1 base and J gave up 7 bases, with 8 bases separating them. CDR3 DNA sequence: TGCGCCAGCAGCCAAGTTCGGGGTAATGAGCAGTTCTTC. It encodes CASSQVRGNEQFF.

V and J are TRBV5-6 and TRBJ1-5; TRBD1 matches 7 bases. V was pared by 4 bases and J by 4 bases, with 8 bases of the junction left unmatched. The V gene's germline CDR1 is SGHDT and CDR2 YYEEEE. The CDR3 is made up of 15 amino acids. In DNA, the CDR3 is TGTGCCAGCAGCATAGGACAGGCAAAAAATCAGCCCCAGCATTTT. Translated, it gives CASSIGQAKNQPQHF.

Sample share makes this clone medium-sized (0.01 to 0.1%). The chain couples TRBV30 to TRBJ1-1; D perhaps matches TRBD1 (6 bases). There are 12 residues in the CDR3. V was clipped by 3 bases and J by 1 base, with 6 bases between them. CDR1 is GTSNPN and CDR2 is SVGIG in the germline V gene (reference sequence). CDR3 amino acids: CAWRGGNTEAFF. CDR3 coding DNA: TGTGCCTGGAGAGGGGGGAACACTGAAGCTTTCTTT.

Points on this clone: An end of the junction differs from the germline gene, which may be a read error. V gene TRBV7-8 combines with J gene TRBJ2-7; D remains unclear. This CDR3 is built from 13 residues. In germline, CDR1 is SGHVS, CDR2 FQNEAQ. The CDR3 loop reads CASSLQNRDEQYF. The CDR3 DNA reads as TGCGCCAGCAGCCTTCAGAACCGGGACGAGCAGTACTTC.